Listed here are 10 T cell receptor beta chains from one sample, sequenced in a study of response to subunit inactivated influenza vaccine. TCRdb re-called the RT-PCR reads through MiXCR, storing one row per CDR3 protein. The repertoire includes approximately 250,000 distinct CDR3 sequences, 10% to 15% of them detected once, and about 7.8% sits in the top ten. Sequenced here: non-naive T cells sorted from PBMCs, sampled 14 to 15 days before vaccination. Receptors were obtained from a man aged 45-65 years who received an inactivated influenza vaccine.

The chain joins TRBV4-2 to TRBJ2-3; maybe TRBD2 (7 bases). The CDR3 extends over 15 amino acids. Germline values: CDR1 LGHNA, CDR2 YNFKEQ. V gave up 0 bases and J gave up 2 bases, with 9 bases separating them. CDR3 nucleotides: TGTGCCAGCAGCCAAGAACGGGGGGCCACAGATACGCAGTATTTT. As protein: CASSQERGATDTQYF.

The rearrangement links TRBV5-1 to TRBJ1-2; TRBD1 agrees at 10 bases. Germline loops: CDR1 SGHRS, CDR2 YFSETQ. The V segment lost 2 bases and the J segment 0 bases; nucleotides outside the gene matches: 1. The CDR3 has 15 amino acids. CDR3 protein: CASSFDRGPNYGYTF. CDR3 coding DNA: TGCGCCAGCAGCTTTGACAGGGGGCCTAACTATGGCTACACCTTC. Based on the CDR3 plus reference TRBV5-1 and TRBJ1-2, the full variable domain is KAGVTQTPRYLIKTRGQQVTLSCSPISGHRSVSWYQQTPGQGLQFLFEYFSETQRNKGNFPGRFSGRQFSNSRSEMNVSTLELGDSALYLCASSFDRGPNYGYTFGSGTRLTVV.

V is TRBV20-1 and J is TRBJ2-3, with 9 bases that match TRBD1. Germline V CDR1 and CDR2: DFQATT, SNEGSKA (reference sequence). The CDR3 contains 12 residues. The trim removed 5 bases at V and 6 bases at J, leaving 3 bases unmatched. The DNA for the CDR3 is TGCAGTGCTTACAGGGGGCCTGATACGCAGTATTTT. As protein: CSAYRGPDTQYF.

The J gene is TRBJ2-4, the V gene TRBV2; the D is unclear. The ends were cut back, 5 bases at V and 8 bases at J, with 10 bases in the middle. Germline CDR1 reads SNHLY; CDR2 reads FYNNEI. The CDR3 length is 12 residues. The CDR3 loop is CASSPAAYIQYF. CDR3 nucleotides: TGTGCCAGCAGTCCCGCGGCTTACATTCAGTACTTC.

This clonotype was seen repeatedly, ten times or more. The chain links TRBV15 to TRBJ2-1; D gene uncertain. Deletions cut 0 bases from V and 4 bases from J, with 10 bases between. This CDR3 has 15 amino acids. Germline V gives CDR1 LNHNV, CDR2 YYDKDF (reference sequence). CDR3 coding DNA: TGTGCCACCAGCAGAGAACGCTCCTCTTACAATGAGCAGTTCTTC. It translates to CATSRERSSYNEQFF. Using reference TRBV15 and TRBJ2-1 for the parts outside the CDR3, the full variable domain is DAMVIQNPRYQVTQFGKPVTLSCSQTLNHNVMYWYQQKSSQAPKLLFHYYDKDFNNEADTPDNFQSRRPNTSFCFLDIRSPGLGDTAMYLCATSRERSSYNEQFFGPGTRLTVL.

The sample holds many counts of this clonotype. The chain couples TRBV28 to TRBJ1-2, with 9 bases lining up with TRBD1. The V gene's germline CDR1 is MDHEN and CDR2 SYDVKM. There are 15 residues in the CDR3. With V trimmed by 6 bases and J by 8 bases, 13 bases remained unmatched. The CDR3 protein is CASSFFPDRGGGYTF. DNA of the CDR3: TGTGCCAGCAGCTTCTTCCCGGACAGGGGCGGAGGCTACACCTTC.

The table lists this clonotype with a few counts. The chain couples TRBV20-1 to TRBJ2-3; 9 bases map to TRBD2. Trimming cost V 5 bases and J 2 bases; bases outside gene matches: 8. This CDR3 contains 15 residues. Germline lookup yields CDR1 DFQATT and CDR2 SNEGSKA (reference sequence). DNA for the CDR3: TGCAGTGCTCCCCCCCTAGCGGGAAACACAGATACGCAGTATTTT. It translates to CSAPPLAGNTDTQYF.

This clonotype showed up just once. The gene calls are TRBV12-3 or TRBV12-4 and TRBJ2-4, with D tentatively TRBD2 (6 bases). CDR3 length equals 13 residues. The V and J ends lost 3 bases and 7 bases respectively, with 10 bases between them. The CDR3 protein is CASSLNRGNIQYF. CDR3 sequence (DNA): TGTGCCAGCAGTTTGAACCGGGGGAACATTCAGTACTTC.

The sample holds a few counts of this clonotype. The chain joins TRBV11-2 to TRBJ2-5; 9 bases line up with TRBD2. This CDR3 comprises 16 residues. V lost 1 base, J lost 5 bases, and 8 bases stayed unmatched. CDR1 is SGHAT and CDR2 is FQNNGV in the germline V gene. The CDR3 loop is CASSLGSGSSWETQYF. DNA of the CDR3: TGTGCCAGCAGCTTAGGTAGCGGGAGTTCTTGGGAGACCCAGTACTTC.

The chain has TRBV27 and TRBJ2-2; D is perhaps TRBD1 (6 bases). V shed 0 bases and J shed 2 bases, with 16 bases lying between them. The germline CDR1 and CDR2 sequences are MNHEY and SMNVEV (reference sequence). This CDR3 is 18 amino acids long. The CDR3 loop is CASSLSNAGVGNTGELFF. Written as DNA, the CDR3 is TGTGCCAGCAGTTTATCGAATGCAGGGGTGGGTAACACCGGGGAGCTGTTTTTT.